The present TCR beta chain was sequenced within a study of blood T cell repertoires in COVID-19. The V gene's germline CDR1 is MNHEY and CDR2 SMNVEV (reference sequence). Trimming at V came to 7 bases and at J to 2 bases, leaving 2 bases not matched to a gene. The CDR3 length is 13 residues. Original analysis: Estimation of nucleated cell counts was performed using reference gene primer amplification. Assay: immunoSEQ multiplex PCR; the TCRdb copy retains only in-frame clones and omits some. V, J and clone size were drawn from that table, and D and trimming were deduced from the DNA. Of some 190,000 clones in the sample, roughly 89% are singletons; the top ten hold under 2.5%.

Sequenced material: PBMCs or T cells enriched from blood (not recorded which). The V gene is TRBV27, the J gene TRBJ2-7; 10 bases match TRBD1. This TCR derives from a woman in her thirties or forties with acute COVID-19. Here the CDR3 DNA reads TGTGCCAGCAAGGGACAGGGGACCTACGAGCAGTACTTC. It yields the protein CASKGQGTYEQYF.